This TCR beta chain was identified in a study of neurological immune-mediated disorders. In TCRdb, the 5' RACE reads were re-called with MiXCR into one record per CDR3 protein. The data contain about 62,000 distinct CDR3 sequences, approximately 3.7% of them singletons. This clonotype was seen at least ten times. The ends were cut back, 1 base at V and 0 bases at J, with 6 bases in the middle. Looked up from germline, CDR1 is SGHVS and CDR2 is FNYEAQ. This CDR3 comprises 14 residues. This TCR was recovered from a woman aged 45-65 years with multiple sclerosis. The chain has TRBV7-6 and TRBJ1-1; unclear D gene. The specimen was PBMCs. Written as DNA, the CDR3 is TGTGCCAGCAGCTTAGGTCAGATGAACACTGAAGCTTTCTTT. It codes for CASSLGQMNTEAFF.